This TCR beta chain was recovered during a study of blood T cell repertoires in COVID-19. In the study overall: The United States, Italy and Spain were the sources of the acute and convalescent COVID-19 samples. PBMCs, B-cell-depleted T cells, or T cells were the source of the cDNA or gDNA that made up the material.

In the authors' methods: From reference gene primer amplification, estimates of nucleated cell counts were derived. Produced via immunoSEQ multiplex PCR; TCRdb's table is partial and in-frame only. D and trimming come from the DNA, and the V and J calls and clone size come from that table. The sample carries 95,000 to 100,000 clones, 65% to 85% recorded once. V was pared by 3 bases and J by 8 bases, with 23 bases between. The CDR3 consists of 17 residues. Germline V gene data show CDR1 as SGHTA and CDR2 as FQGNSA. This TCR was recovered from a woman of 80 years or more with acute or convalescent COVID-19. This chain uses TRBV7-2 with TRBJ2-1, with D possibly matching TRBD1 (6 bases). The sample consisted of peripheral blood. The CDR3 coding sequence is TGTGCCAGCAGCTTCCAGGGGAACGCTGGAGGACGCGATGAGCAGTTCTTC. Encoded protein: CASSFQGNAGGRDEQFF. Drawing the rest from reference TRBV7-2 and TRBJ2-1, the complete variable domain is GAGVSQSPSNKVTEKGKDVELRCDPISGHTALYWYRQSLGQGLEFLIYFQGNSAPDKSGLPSDRFSAERTGGSVSTLTIQRTQQEDSAVYLCASSFQGNAGGRDEQFFGPGTRLTVL.